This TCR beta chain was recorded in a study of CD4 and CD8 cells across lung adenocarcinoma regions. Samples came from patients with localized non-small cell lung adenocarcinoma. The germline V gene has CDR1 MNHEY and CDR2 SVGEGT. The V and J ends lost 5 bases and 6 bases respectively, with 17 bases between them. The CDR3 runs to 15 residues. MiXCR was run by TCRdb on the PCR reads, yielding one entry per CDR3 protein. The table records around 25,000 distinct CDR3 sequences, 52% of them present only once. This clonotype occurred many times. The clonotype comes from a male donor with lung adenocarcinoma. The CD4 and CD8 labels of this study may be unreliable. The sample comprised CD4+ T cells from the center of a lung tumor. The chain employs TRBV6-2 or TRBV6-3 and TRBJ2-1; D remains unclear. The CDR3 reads CASSPSDSSGNEQFF. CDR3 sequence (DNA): TGTGCCAGCAGTCCCTCGGATAGCTCGGGCAATGAGCAGTTCTTC.